This T cell receptor (beta chain) was recorded in a study of blood T cell repertoires in COVID-19. Study information: Sources were T cells, B-cell-depleted T cells, or PBMCs; the material itself was cDNA or gDNA.

In germline, CDR1 is SGHRS, CDR2 YFSETQ. The CDR3 sequence is 16 residues long. The V and J ends lost 5 bases and 5 bases, in that order; junction bases with no gene match: 13. The data were produced by immunoSEQ multiplex PCR, yet TCRdb's version contains in-frame clones alone and is incomplete. The sample shows about 28,000 clones, roughly 78% of them seen only once. The clonotype was recovered from a boy aged 2 to 10 with active or convalescent COVID-19. The sequenced sample consisted of peripheral blood. V and J are TRBV5-1 and TRBJ1-2; 9 positions match TRBD1. The CDR3 protein is CASRSQGAAPGYGYTF. The CDR3 DNA is TGCGCCAGCAGATCACAGGGGGCGGCCCCCGGTTATGGCTACACCTTC.